This entry concerns a single T cell receptor (beta chain). An end of the junction does not agree with germline; a read error may underlie this. TCRdb keeps only in-frame clones here, not all; method: immunoSEQ multiplex PCR. The sample lists roughly 190,000 clones; 84% were seen once. The CDR3 has 15 residues. Germline V lookup: CDR1 LNHDA, CDR2 SQIVND (reference sequence). The sample originates from a study of blood T cell repertoires in COVID-19. On the study more broadly: Samples came from the United States, Italy and Spain, spanning acute and convalescent COVID-19. Nucleic acid was either cDNA or gDNA, and it came from T cells, B-cell-depleted T cells, or PBMCs.

The participants were between about 18 and 90 years old and came from 20 to 30 US areas. The chain links TRBV19 to TRBJ2-5; 10 nucleotides agree with TRBD1. This clonotype was obtained from a woman aged 30 to 39 who had been exposed to COVID-19. Sequenced input: PBMCs or T cells enriched from blood (not recorded which). For the CDR3, the DNA is TGTGCCAGTAGTAGGACAGGGGGTAACCAGGAGACCCAGTACTTC. Translated: CASSRTGGNQETQYF.